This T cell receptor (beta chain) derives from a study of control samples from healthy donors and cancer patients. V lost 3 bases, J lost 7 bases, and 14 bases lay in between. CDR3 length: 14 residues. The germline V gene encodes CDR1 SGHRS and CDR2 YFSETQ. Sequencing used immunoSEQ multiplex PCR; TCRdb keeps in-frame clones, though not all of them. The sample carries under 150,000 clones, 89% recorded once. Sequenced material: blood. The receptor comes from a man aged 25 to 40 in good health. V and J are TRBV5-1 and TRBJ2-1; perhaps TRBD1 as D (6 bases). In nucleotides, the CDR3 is TGCGCCAGCAGCTCTGGGGGCCTAGGGAATGAGCAGTTCTTC. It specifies CASSSGGLGNEQFF. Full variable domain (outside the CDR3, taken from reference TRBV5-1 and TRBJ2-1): KAGVTQTPRYLIKTRGQQVTLSCSPISGHRSVSWYQQTPGQGLQFLFEYFSETQRNKGNFPGRFSGRQFSNSRSEMNVSTLELGDSALYLCASSSGGLGNEQFFGPGTRLTVL.